This T cell receptor (beta chain) was sequenced during a study of shared clonotypes between healthy human individuals. Per sorted-subset replicate PCR, input was approximately 200 ng DNA, representing some 30,000 T cell genomes. Profiling relied on immunoSEQ multiplex PCR, and the TCRdb table lists in-frame clones only, not all of them. Of about 2.1 million clones listed, about 92% are singletons. The length of the CDR3 is 15 residues. V lost 5 bases and J 6 bases, leaving 14 bases between the germline ends. Germline values: CDR1 MNHEY, CDR2 SMNVEV (reference sequence). Study-level findings and limits: The study found about 5% of naive CD4 clonotypes shared across a few donors. Estimated richness values were generally larger in naive subsets than in memory subsets.

A note on this clone: The target antigen is unknown.

CD45RO-negative CD8 cells positively selected for CCR7 made up the naive population, which excluded terminally differentiated effector memory CD45RA+ cells. The chain is built from TRBV27 and TRBJ2-6; D remains ambiguous. This TCR derives from a man aged 18-30 years in good health. Some clones in this sample may be carry-over from other donors' samples. The material sequenced was naive CD8+ T cells from PBMCs. The CDR3 sequence: CASSPGPRLANVLTF. DNA of the CDR3: TGTGCCAGCAGTCCCGGGCCTAGACTGGCCAACGTCCTGACTTTC.